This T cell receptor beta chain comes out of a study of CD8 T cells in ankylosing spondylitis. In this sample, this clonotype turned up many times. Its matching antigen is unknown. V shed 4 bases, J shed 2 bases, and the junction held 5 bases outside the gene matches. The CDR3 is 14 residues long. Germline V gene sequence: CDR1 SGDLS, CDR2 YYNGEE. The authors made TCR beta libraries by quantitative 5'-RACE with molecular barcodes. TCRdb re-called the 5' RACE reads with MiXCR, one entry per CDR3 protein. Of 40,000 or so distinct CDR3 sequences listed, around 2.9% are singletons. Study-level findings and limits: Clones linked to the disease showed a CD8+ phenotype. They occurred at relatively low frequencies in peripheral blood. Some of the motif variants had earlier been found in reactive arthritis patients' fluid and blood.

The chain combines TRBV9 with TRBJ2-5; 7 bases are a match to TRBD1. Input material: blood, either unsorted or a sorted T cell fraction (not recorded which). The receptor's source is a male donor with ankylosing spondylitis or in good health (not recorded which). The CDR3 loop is CASSPRGLQETQYF. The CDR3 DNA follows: TGTGCCAGCAGCCCGAGGGGGCTTCAAGAGACCCAGTACTTC. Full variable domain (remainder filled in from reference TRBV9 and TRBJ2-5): DSGVTQTPKHLITATGQRVTLRCSPRSGDLSVYWYQQSLDQGLQFLIQYYNGEERAKGNILERFSAQQFPDLHSELNLSSLELGDSALYFCASSPRGLQETQYFGPGTRLLVL.